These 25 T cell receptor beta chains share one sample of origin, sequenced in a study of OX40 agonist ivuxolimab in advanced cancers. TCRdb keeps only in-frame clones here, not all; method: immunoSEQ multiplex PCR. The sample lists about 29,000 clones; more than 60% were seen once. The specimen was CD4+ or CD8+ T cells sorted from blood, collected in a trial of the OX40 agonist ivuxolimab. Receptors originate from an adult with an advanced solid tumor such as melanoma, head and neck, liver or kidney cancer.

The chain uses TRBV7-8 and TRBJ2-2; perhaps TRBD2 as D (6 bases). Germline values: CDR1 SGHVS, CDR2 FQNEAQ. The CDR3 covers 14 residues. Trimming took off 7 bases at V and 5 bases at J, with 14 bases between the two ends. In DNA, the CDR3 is TGTGCCAGCACGGAGCCTCGGGGGACCGGGGAGCTGTTTTTT. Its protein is CASTEPRGTGELFF.

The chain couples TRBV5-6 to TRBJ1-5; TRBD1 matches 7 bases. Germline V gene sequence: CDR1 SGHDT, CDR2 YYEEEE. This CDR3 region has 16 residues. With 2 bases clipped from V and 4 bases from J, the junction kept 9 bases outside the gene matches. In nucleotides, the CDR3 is TGTGCCAGCAGCTTCAGGTACGACAGGGTGAATCAGCCCCAGCATTTT. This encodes CASSFRYDRVNQPQHF.

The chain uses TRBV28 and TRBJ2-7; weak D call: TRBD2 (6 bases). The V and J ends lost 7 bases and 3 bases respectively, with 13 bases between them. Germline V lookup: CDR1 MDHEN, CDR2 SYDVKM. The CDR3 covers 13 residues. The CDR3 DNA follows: TGTGCCAGCACCCCGGGACTCAACTACGAGCAGTACTTC. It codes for CASTPGLNYEQYF.

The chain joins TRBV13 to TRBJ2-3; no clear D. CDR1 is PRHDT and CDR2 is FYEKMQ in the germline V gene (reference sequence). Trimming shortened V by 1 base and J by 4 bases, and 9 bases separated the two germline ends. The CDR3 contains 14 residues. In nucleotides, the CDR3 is TGTGCCAGCAGCTTAGTGTCCCTCCCAGATACGCAGTATTTT. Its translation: CASSLVSLPDTQYF.

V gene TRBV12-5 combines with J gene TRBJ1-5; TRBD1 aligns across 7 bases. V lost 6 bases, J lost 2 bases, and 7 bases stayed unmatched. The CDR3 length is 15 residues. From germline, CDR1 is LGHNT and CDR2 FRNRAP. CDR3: CASGPTGTGNQPQHF. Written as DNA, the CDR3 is TGTGCTAGTGGCCCCACCGGGACAGGCAATCAGCCCCAGCATTTT.

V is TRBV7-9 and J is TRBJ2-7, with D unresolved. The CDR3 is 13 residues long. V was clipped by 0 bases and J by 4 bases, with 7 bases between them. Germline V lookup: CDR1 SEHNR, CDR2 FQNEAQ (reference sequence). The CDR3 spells CASSLASNYEQYF. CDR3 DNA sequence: TGTGCCAGCAGCTTAGCCAGCAATTACGAGCAGTACTTC.

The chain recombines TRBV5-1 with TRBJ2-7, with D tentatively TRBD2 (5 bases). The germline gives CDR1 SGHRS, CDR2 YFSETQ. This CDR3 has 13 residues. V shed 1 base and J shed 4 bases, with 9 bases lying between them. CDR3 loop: CASSLFRGYEQYF. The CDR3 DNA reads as TGCGCCAGCAGCTTGTTCCGGGGTTACGAGCAGTACTTC.

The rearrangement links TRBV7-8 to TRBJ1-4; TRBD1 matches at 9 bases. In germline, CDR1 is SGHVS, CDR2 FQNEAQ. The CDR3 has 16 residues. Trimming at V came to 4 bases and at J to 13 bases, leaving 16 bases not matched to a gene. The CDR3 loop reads CASSSRPGTGWSGLFF. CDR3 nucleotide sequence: TGTGCCAGCAGCTCCCGCCCCGGGACAGGGTGGAGTGGACTGTTTTTT.

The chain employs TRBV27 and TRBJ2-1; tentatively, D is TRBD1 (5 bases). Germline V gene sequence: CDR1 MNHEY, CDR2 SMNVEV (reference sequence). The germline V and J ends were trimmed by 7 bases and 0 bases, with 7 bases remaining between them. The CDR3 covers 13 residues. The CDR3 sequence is CASTQDSYNEQFF. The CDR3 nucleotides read TGTGCCAGCACACAGGACTCCTACAATGAGCAGTTCTTC.

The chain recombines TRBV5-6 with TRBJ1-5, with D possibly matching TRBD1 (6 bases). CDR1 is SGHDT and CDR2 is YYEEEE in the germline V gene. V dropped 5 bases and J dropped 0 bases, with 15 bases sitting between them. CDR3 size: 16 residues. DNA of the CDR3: TGTGCCAGCAGTGTGTGGGGGGCCTATAGCAATCAGCCCCAGCATTTT. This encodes CASSVWGAYSNQPQHF.

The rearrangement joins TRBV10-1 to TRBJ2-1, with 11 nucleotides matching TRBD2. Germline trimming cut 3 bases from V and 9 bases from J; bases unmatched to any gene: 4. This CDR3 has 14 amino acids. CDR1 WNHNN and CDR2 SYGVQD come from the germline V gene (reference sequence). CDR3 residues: CASSDLAGGSEQFF. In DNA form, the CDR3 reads TGCGCCAGCAGTGACCTAGCGGGGGGTAGTGAGCAGTTCTTC.

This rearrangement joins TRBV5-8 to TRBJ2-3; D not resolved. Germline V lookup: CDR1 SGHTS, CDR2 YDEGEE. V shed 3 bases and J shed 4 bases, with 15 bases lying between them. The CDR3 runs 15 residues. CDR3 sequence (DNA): TGTGCCAGCAGCTCCCCGGGCCGACTTGCAGATACGCAGTATTTT. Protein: CASSSPGRLADTQYF.

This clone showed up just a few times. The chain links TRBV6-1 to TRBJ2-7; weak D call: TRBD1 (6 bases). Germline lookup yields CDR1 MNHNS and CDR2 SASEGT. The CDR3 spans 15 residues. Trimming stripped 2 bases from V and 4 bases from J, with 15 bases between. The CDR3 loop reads CASSELTGYKYEQYF. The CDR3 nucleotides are TGTGCCAGCAGTGAACTTACAGGGTATAAGTACGAGCAGTACTTC.

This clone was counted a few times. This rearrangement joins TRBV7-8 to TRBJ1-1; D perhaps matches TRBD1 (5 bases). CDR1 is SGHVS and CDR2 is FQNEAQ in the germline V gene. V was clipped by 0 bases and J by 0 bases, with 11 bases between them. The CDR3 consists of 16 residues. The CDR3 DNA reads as TGTGCCAGCAGCTTAGCCGAGGGACGCATGAACACTGAAGCTTTCTTT. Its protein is CASSLAEGRMNTEAFF. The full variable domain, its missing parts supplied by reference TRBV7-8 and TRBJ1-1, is GAGVSQSPRYKVAKRGQDVALRCDPISGHVSLFWYQQALGQGPEFLTYFQNEAQLDKSGLPSDRFFAERPEGSVSTLKIQRTQQEDSAVYLCASSLAEGRMNTEAFFGQGTRLTVV.

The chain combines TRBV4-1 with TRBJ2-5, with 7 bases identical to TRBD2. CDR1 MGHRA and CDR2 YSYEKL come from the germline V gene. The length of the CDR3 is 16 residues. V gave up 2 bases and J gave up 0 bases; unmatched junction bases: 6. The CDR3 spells CASSQNPGGYQETQYF. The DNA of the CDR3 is TGCGCCAGCAGCCAAAACCCCGGGGGGTACCAAGAGACCCAGTACTTC.

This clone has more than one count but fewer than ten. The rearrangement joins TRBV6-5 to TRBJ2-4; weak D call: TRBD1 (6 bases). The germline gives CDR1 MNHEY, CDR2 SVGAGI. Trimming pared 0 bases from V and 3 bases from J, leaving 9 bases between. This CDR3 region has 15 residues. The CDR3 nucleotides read TGTGCCAGCAGTTACTCGACAGGCTTCAAAAACATTCAGTACTTC. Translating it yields CASSYSTGFKNIQYF.

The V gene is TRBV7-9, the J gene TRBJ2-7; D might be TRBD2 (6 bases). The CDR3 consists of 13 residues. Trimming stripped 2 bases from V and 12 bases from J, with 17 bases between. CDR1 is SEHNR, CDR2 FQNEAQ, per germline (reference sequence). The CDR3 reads CASSLLFGRGLYF. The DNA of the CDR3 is TGTGCCAGCAGCTTATTGTTCGGGCGGGGACTGTACTTC.

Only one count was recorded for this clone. The CDR3 here is CASSFAGGKNNEQFF. DNA for the CDR3: TGTGCCAGCAGCTTCGCAGGGGGGAAAAACAATGAGCAGTTCTTC. The chain carries TRBV11-2 and TRBJ2-1; tentative D call: TRBD1 (7 bases). The CDR3 covers 15 residues. V was pared by 3 bases and J by 5 bases, with 14 bases between. Germline V gene sequence: CDR1 SGHAT, CDR2 FQNNGV. The variable domain in full, completed from reference TRBV11-2 and TRBJ2-1, reads EAGVAQSPRYKIIEKRQSVAFWCNPISGHATLYWYQQILGQGPKLLIQFQNNGVVDDSQLPKDRFSAERLKGVDSTLKIQPAKLEDSAVYLCASSFAGGKNNEQFFGPGTRLTVL.

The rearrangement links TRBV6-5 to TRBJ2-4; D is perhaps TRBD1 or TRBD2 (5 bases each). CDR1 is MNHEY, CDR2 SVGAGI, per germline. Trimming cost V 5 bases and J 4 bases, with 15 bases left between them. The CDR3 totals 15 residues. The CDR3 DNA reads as TGTGCCAGCAGTCCCCCTGGGGACGAAAAAAACATTCAGTACTTC. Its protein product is CASSPPGDEKNIQYF.

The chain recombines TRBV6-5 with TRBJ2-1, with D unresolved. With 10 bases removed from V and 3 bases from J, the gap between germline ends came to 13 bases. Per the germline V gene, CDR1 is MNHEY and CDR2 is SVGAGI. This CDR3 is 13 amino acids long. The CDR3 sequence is CATRGMDYNEQFF. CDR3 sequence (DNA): TGTGCCACACGTGGGATGGACTACAATGAGCAGTTCTTC.

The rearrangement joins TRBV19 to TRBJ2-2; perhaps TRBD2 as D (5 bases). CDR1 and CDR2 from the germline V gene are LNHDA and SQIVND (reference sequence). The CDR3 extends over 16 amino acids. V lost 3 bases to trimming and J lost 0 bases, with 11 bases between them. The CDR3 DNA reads TGTGCCAGTAGTATGAGGGAGTCCCCGAACACCGGGGAGCTGTTTTTT. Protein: CASSMRESPNTGELFF.

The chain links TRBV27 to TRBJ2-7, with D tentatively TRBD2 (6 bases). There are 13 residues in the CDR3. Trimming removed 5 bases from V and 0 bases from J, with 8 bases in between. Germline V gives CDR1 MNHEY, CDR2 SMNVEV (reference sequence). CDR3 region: CASSTTSSYEQYF. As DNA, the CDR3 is TGTGCCAGCAGTACGACTAGCTCCTACGAGCAGTACTTC.

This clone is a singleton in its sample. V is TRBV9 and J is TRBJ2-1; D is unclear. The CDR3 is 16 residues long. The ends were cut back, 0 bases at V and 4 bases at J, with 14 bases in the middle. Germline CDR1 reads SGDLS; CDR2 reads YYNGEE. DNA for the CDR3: TGTGCCAGCAGCGTAGGTGTTTCAGTCCTTTACAATGAGCAGTTCTTC. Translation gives CASSVGVSVLYNEQFF.

The CDR3 loop reads CSVEGLALDTQYF. The CDR3 DNA reads as TGCAGCGTGGAGGGACTAGCGTTAGATACGCAGTATTTT. This chain joins TRBV29-1 and TRBJ2-3; 10 bases are a match to TRBD2. This CDR3 has 13 amino acids. The V gene's germline CDR1 is SQVTM and CDR2 ANQGSEA. V trimming: 6 bases; J trimming: 5 bases; junction bases outside the gene matches: 5.

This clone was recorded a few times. This chain's CDR3 is CASSVNNNYGYTF. In DNA form, the CDR3 reads TGTGCCAGCAGCGTTAACAATAACTATGGCTACACCTTC. V usage is TRBV5-4 and J usage is TRBJ1-2; the D is unclear. There are 13 residues in the CDR3. V lost 4 bases and J lost 1, with 8 bases in between. The germline gives CDR1 SGHNT, CDR2 YYREEE (reference sequence).